Listed below are T cell receptor beta chains from one sample, sequenced in a study of response to subunit inactivated influenza vaccine. TCRdb itself ran the RT-PCR reads through MiXCR, one entry per CDR3 protein. The table shows 650,000 to 800,000 distinct CDR3 sequences, with about 18% occurring only once. Sequenced here: PBMCs from blood, sampled around 5 days after vaccination. These receptors were obtained from a man aged 45-60 years who received an inactivated influenza vaccine. Each CDR3 is given with its conserved first and last residue. A D gene is named only where the DNA matches it firmly. Size is stated for part of the rows, as once, few or many counts, or as a class when the clone is expanded.

TRBV7-8,.,TRBJ1-2,many,TGTGCCAGCAGCTTAGTAAAAGGAGGCTATGGCTACACCTTC,CASSLVKGGYGYTF
TRBV10-3,TRBD2,TRBJ2-7,.,TGTGCCATCAAGGATAGCGGGGCCCCCTACGAGCAGTACTTC,CAIKDSGAPYEQYF
TRBV7-2,TRBD1,TRBJ1-2,few,TGTGCCAGCAGCTCACGGACAGGGGCGCGGGGCTACACCTTC,CASSSRTGARGYTF
TRBV30,.,TRBJ2-3,few,TGTGCCTGGAGTGTCTGGGCGGGGAGAGATACGCAGTATTTT,CAWSVWAGRDTQYF
TRBV7-3,TRBD1,TRBJ1-6,few,TGTGCCAGCAGCCCTGGGACAGGGTCCGGCTCACCCCTCCACTTT,CASSPGTGSGSPLHF
TRBV7-2,TRBD2,TRBJ2-3,.,TGTGCCAGCAGCTCCGATGCGGGAGCAGATACGCAGTATTTT,CASSSDAGADTQYF
TRBV12-3/TRBV12-4,.,TRBJ2-7,many,TGTGCCAGCAGTTTTCGGGGATTAACCTACGAGCAGTACTTC,CASSFRGLTYEQYF
TRBV12-3/TRBV12-4,.,TRBJ1-1,many,TGTGCCAGCAGTTTAAGGGGGGGCATGAACACTGAAGCTTTCTTT,CASSLRGGMNTEAFF
TRBV29-1,TRBD2,TRBJ2-3,.,TGCATCGTCTTTCGGGGCGGGAGGATGAATACGCAGTATTTT,CIVFRGGRMNTQYF
TRBV5-1,.,TRBJ2-6,.,TGCGCCAGCAGCGGGAGGCAGGGATTAATTAACCTGAATTCTGGGGCCAACGTCCTGACTTTC,CASSGRQGLINLNSGANVLTF
TRBV29-1,.,TRBJ2-7,few,TGCAGCGCAGGACAGAACTCCTACGAGCAGTACTTC,CSAGQNSYEQYF
TRBV12-3/TRBV12-4,.,TRBJ1-2,few,TGTGCCAGCAGTTTTTCATTTGAGGGACATACGCGGCATTATGGCTACACCTTC,CASSFSFEGHTRHYGYTF
TRBV28,.,TRBJ2-1,few,TGTGCCAGCAGTTTAGTGTCGACCCGGGGTGGTGAGCAGTTCTTC,CASSLVSTRGGEQFF
TRBV4-2,.,TRBJ2-7,.,TGTGCCAGCAGCCAACTACAATCCTACGAGCAGTACTTC,CASSQLQSYEQYF
TRBV12-3/TRBV12-4,TRBD1,TRBJ1-1,.,TGTGCCAGCAGTTCACCGGGACAGGGCATTTTTGCTTTCTTT,CASSSPGQGIFAFF
TRBV20-1,.,TRBJ1-3,.,TGCAGTGCCAACACCGGGACGCCGGCTAGTACCATATATTTT,CSANTGTPASTIYF
TRBV5-1,TRBD1,TRBJ1-1,few,TGCGCCAGCAGCTTGAGAGACAGGGAGGCTGAAGCTTTCTTT,CASSLRDREAEAFF
TRBV20-1,.,TRBJ2-3,.,TGCAGTGCTAGAGTTTACCCGCAGGGAGCGGGCACAGATACGCAGTATTTT,CSARVYPQGAGTDTQYF
TRBV20-1,TRBD2,TRBJ2-3,few,TGCAGTGCCCCAGACCTCCCCCGGGAACTAGCGGGAGGGTTAAGGTTTTTGGATACGCAGTATTTT,CSAPDLPRELAGGLRFLDTQYF
TRBV7-9,TRBD2,TRBJ2-7,.,TGTGCCAGCAGCCCCGGGACTAGAATCTACTTC,CASSPGTRIYF
TRBV4-3,TRBD2,TRBJ2-1,.,TGCGCCAGCAGCGCCCAACTAGCGGGAGGGGTCAGTGAGCAGTTCTTC,CASSAQLAGGVSEQFF
TRBV12-3/TRBV12-4,TRBD2,TRBJ2-1,few,TGTGCCAGCAGTTTAGTAGGGCTAGCGGGAGCCGATGAGCAGTTCTTC,CASSLVGLAGADEQFF
TRBV20-1,TRBD2,TRBJ2-5,few,TGCAGTGCTAGAGCACAAAGAGGCGGGGGGGTTGAAGAGACCCAGTACTTC,CSARAQRGGGVEETQYF
TRBV20-1,.,TRBJ2-7,many,TGCAGTGCAAAAGGGGTACCCTACGAGCAGTACTTC,CSAKGVPYEQYF
TRBV10-3,.,TRBJ2-3,.,TGTGCCATCAGTCTGAGACAGTTTGGCACAGATACGCAGTATTTT,CAISLRQFGTDTQYF
TRBV11-1,.,TRBJ2-5,few,TGTGCCAGCAGCACCAGGGTCACGAAGACCCAGTACTTC,CASSTRVTKTQYF
TRBV5-1,.,TRBJ2-7,few,TGCGCCAGCAGCTTGGCCGGCAAATCCAGTGACGAGCAGTACTTC,CASSLAGKSSDEQYF
TRBV19,.,TRBJ2-5,few,TGTGCCAGTAGTATGTGGGAGACCCAGTACTTC,CASSMWETQYF
TRBV5-1,.,TRBJ2-3,.,TGCGCCAGCAGCTTGGAAACGGCGTACACAGATACGCAGTATTTT,CASSLETAYTDTQYF
TRBV6-2/TRBV6-3,.,TRBJ2-6,many,TGTGCCAGCAGTTTCGGGGCCAACGTCCTGACTTTC,CASSFGANVLTF
TRBV20-1,TRBD1,TRBJ2-7,.,TGCAGTGCTAGAACCCGGGACAGGGCGTACGAGCAGTACTTC,CSARTRDRAYEQYF
TRBV7-2,TRBD1,TRBJ1-6,few,TGTGCCAGCAGCTCGGGACAGTGGAATTCACCCCTCCACTTT,CASSSGQWNSPLHF
TRBV29-1,.,TRBJ1-1,.,TGCAGCGTTGCGGGCGTGATTTTGAACACTGAAGCTTTCTTT,CSVAGVILNTEAFF
TRBV11-2,TRBD1,TRBJ2-7,.,TGTGCCAGCAGCTTCGGGACAGGGGCCCCCTACGAGCAGTACTTC,CASSFGTGAPYEQYF